This TCR beta chain was sequenced in a study of blood T cell repertoires in COVID-19. Study as a whole: The samples span acute and convalescent COVID-19 from the United States, Italy and Spain.

Libraries were prepared by immunoSEQ multiplex PCR; TCRdb keeps only in-frame clonotypes and omits some of them. The table has about 350,000 clones, roughly 87% seen once. CDR1 KGHSH and CDR2 LQKENI come from the germline V gene. CDR3 length: 15 residues. J was trimmed by 4 bases and V by 2 bases; bases with no gene match: 5. Enrollees, 18 to 89 years old, lived in 24 US areas. Participants were placed into cohorts based on the clinical history they reported. Donors in Cohort 3 who had recovered were those with two negative PCRs, healthcare professional clearance, or resolution of their symptoms. Sequencing was done on a sample of PBMCs or T cells enriched from blood (not recorded which). The clonotype comes from a woman aged 25 to 39 who had recovered from COVID-19. The V and J genes are TRBV18 and TRBJ2-3; the match to TRBD2 covers 8 bases. CDR3: CASSPETSVADTQYF. The CDR3 DNA follows: TGTGCCAGCTCACCAGAGACTAGCGTTGCAGATACGCAGTATTTT.